These 30 T cell receptor beta chains were all obtained from the same sample, sequenced in a study of blood T cell repertoires in COVID-19. This table comes from immunoSEQ multiplex PCR, and its TCRdb copy is limited to in-frame clones, with some not included. Of 400,000 or so clones listed, 88% are singletons. The sample comprised PBMCs or T cells enriched from blood (not recorded which). These receptor sequences come from a middle-aged woman with acute COVID-19.

As for this clone: This CDR3 is also generated by other DNA sequences in the sample. The rearrangement uses TRBV10-3 and TRBJ1-2, with TRBD1 identical over 7 bases. V lost 2 bases, J lost 6 bases, and 0 bases stayed unmatched. The germline V gene has CDR1 ENHRY and CDR2 SYGVKD. This CDR3 is 12 amino acids long. CDR3 loop: CAISETGDGYTF. The CDR3 nucleotides are TGTGCCATCAGTGAGACAGGGGATGGCTACACCTTC.

V gene TRBV19 combines with J gene TRBJ1-1, with a tentative D call TRBD1 (5 bases). This CDR3 is 15 amino acids long. V gave up 3 bases and J gave up 1 base, with 12 bases separating them. Germline CDR1 and CDR2: LNHDA and SQIVND (reference sequence). CDR3 sequence (DNA): TGTGCCAGTAGTATGGAAGGGGAAGAGAACACTGAAGCTTTCTTT. Its translation is CASSMEGEENTEAFF.

With respect to this clone: Germline and junction disagree at one end, which may indicate a read error. The CDR3 DNA reads TGTGCCAGCAATTTAGTAGCGGGATCCTATGAGCAGTTCTTC. Translation: CASNLVAGSYEQFF. The chain joins TRBV27 to TRBJ2-1, with 8 nucleotides matching TRBD2. This CDR3 region has 14 residues. From germline, CDR1 is MNHEY and CDR2 SMNVEV (reference sequence).

This clone was seen a few times. The genes are TRBV14 and TRBJ1-2; a weak D match, TRBD1 (6 bases). The germline V and J ends were trimmed by 0 bases and 2 bases, with 16 bases remaining between them. Germline CDR1 reads SGHDN; CDR2 reads FVKESK. The CDR3 runs 17 residues. CDR3 nucleotide sequence: TGTGCCAGCAGCCAAGAGGTCCTTCGGGGGGCGAACTATGGCTACACCTTC. Translating gives CASSQEVLRGANYGYTF.

The chain combines TRBV5-4 with TRBJ1-5; D not resolved. Trimming took off 0 bases at V and 0 bases at J, with 7 bases between the two ends. Germline V gene data show CDR1 as SGHNT and CDR2 as YYREEE (reference sequence). The CDR3 is 15 amino acids. In DNA form, the CDR3 reads TGTGCCAGCAGCTTGGAGCCGATTAGCAATCAGCCCCAGCATTTT. This codes for CASSLEPISNQPQHF.

The chain couples TRBV19 to TRBJ1-2; D is undetermined. The CDR3 has 14 residues. V lost 5 bases and J 5 bases, leaving 15 bases between the germline ends. The germline V gene has CDR1 LNHDA and CDR2 SQIVND (reference sequence). The CDR3 nucleotides are TGTGCCAGTAGTCTCTCTAATTTCGGTTATGGCTACACCTTC. Translating it yields CASSLSNFGYGYTF.

The chain uses TRBV5-6 and TRBJ1-6; D unresolved. V lost 3 bases and J 4 bases, leaving 5 bases between the germline ends. The CDR3 contains 13 residues. CDR1 and CDR2 from the germline V gene are SGHDT and YYEEEE. CDR3 in amino acids: CASSWQYNSPLHF. The CDR3 DNA reads as TGTGCCAGCAGCTGGCAATATAATTCACCCCTCCACTTT.

The chain is built from TRBV30 and TRBJ2-7; D possibly corresponds to TRBD1 (5 bases). CDR3 size: 14 residues. Between the trimmed V and J ends, which lost 4 bases and 5 bases, there was a span of 18 bases. Germline values: CDR1 GTSNPN, CDR2 SVGIG (reference sequence). CDR3 protein: CAWTKRGILDEQYF. The CDR3 region has the DNA TGTGCCTGGACGAAAAGGGGAATCCTCGACGAGCAGTACTTC.

The V and J genes are TRBV11-2 and TRBJ2-5, with 10 bases matching TRBD2. J lost 9 bases, V lost 6 bases, and 19 bases had no gene match. Germline CDR1 is SGHAT and CDR2 is FQNNGV. The CDR3 has 17 amino acids. The CDR3 protein is CASSTRAGGAPRDPQYF. The CDR3 bases are TGTGCCAGCAGTACGAGAGCGGGGGGGGCCCCAAGAGACCCCCAGTACTTC.

The rearrangement joins TRBV5-4 to TRBJ2-1, with D possibly TRBD1 on 6 matching bases. Trimming stripped 4 bases from V and 3 bases from J, with 8 bases between. This CDR3 is 13 amino acids long. CDR1 and CDR2 (germline): SGHNT, YYREEE (reference sequence). The CDR3 DNA follows: TGTGCCAGCAGCCCACAGGGCTACAATGAGCAGTTCTTC. It is translated as CASSPQGYNEQFF.

This CDR3 reads CASSLWQGWNTEAFF. The CDR3 nucleotides are TGTGCCAGCAGCTTGTGGCAGGGCTGGAACACTGAAGCTTTCTTT. This rearrangement joins TRBV5-6 to TRBJ1-1; a weak D match, TRBD1 (5 bases). The CDR3 loop spans 15 amino acids. Germline V gives CDR1 SGHDT, CDR2 YYEEEE. V shed 1 base and J shed 1 base, with 11 bases lying between them.

This clone appeared a single time. The chain employs TRBV9 and TRBJ2-3; TRBD2 matches at 10 bases. CDR3 length equals 15 residues. Trimming cost V 4 bases and J 6 bases; bases outside gene matches: 8. Per germline, CDR1 SGDLS and CDR2 YYNGEE. The CDR3 loop is CASSPSGGVIDTQYF. CDR3 DNA sequence: TGTGCCAGCAGCCCCAGCGGGGGGGTAATTGATACGCAGTATTTT.

V usage is TRBV15 and J usage is TRBJ1-1, with TRBD1 identical over 9 bases. Germline-derived CDR1 and CDR2 are LNHNV and YYDKDF (reference sequence). The V and J ends lost 6 bases and 1 base, in that order; junction bases with no gene match: 3. The CDR3 has 14 amino acids. The CDR3 DNA reads as TGTGCCACCAGGAGGGGACAGGGGAACACTGAAGCTTTCTTT. This codes for CATRRGQGNTEAFF.

This clone was recorded only once. This chain joins TRBV5-8 and TRBJ1-4; the match to TRBD1 covers 8 bases. V lost 4 bases and J lost 6; bases outside the gene matches: 14. This CDR3 has 17 residues. Germline CDR1 and CDR2: SGHTS and YDEGEE. CDR3 protein: CASSEGQGGPKDEKLFF. CDR3 DNA sequence: TGTGCCAGCAGCGAAGGACAGGGCGGGCCAAAAGATGAAAAACTGTTTTTT.

This clone showed up just a few times. The chain is built from TRBV18 and TRBJ1-2; D ambiguous. Germline values: CDR1 KGHSH, CDR2 LQKENI. The germline V and J ends were trimmed by 3 bases and 5 bases, with 22 bases remaining between them. This CDR3 spans 17 amino acids. This CDR3 reads CASSPIRLEGSSYGYTF. CDR3 coding DNA: TGTGCCAGCTCACCCATTCGGCTGGAAGGGAGCTCATATGGCTACACCTTC.

This sequence joins TRBV29-1 and TRBJ2-3; D unclear. Germline values: CDR1 SQVTM, CDR2 ANQGSEA. The CDR3 spans 13 residues. The V and J ends lost 4 bases and 2 bases respectively, with 10 bases between them. CDR3 region: CSVGVSLTDTQYF. The CDR3 DNA reads TGCAGCGTTGGAGTGAGCCTCACAGATACGCAGTATTTT.

V and J are TRBV7-2 and TRBJ2-7; 9 bases map to TRBD1. CDR3 length: 14 residues. Per germline, CDR1 SGHTA and CDR2 FQGNSA. V trimming: 5 bases; J trimming: 4 bases; junction bases outside the gene matches: 6. CDR3 protein: CASSVSGTGYEQYF. CDR3 DNA sequence: TGTGCCAGCAGCGTCTCCGGGACAGGGTACGAGCAGTACTTC. The full variable domain, its missing parts supplied by reference TRBV7-2 and TRBJ2-7, is GAGVSQSPSNKVTEKGKDVELRCDPISGHTALYWYRQSLGQGLEFLIYFQGNSAPDKSGLPSDRFSAERTGGSVSTLTIQRTQQEDSAVYLCASSVSGTGYEQYFGPGTRLTVT.

A word on this clone: Other nucleotide sequences in the sample specify the same CDR3. This chain joins TRBV7-9 and TRBJ1-2; TRBD1 matches 7 bases. The CDR3 is 12 residues long. J gave up 8 bases and V 1 base, and 1 base lay outside the gene matches. The germline CDR1 and CDR2 sequences are SEHNR and FQNEAQ (reference sequence). The chain's CDR3 is CASSLDRGGYTF. In DNA form, the CDR3 reads TGTGCCAGCAGCTTAGACAGGGGCGGCTACACCTTC.

The chain is built from TRBV4-1 and TRBJ1-1; possible D gene TRBD1, 6 bases. Per the germline V gene, CDR1 is MGHRA and CDR2 is YSYEKL. This CDR3 comprises 13 residues. Trimming removed 1 base at V and 4 bases at J, with 7 bases between. In DNA form, the CDR3 reads TGCGCCAGCAGCCAAGTAGGGGGCACTGAAGCTTTCTTT. Translation gives CASSQVGGTEAFF.

About this clone: Germline and junction disagree at one end, which may indicate a read error. The gene calls are TRBV5-1 and TRBJ2-2; maybe TRBD2 (6 bases). The CDR3 length is 14 residues. CDR1 is SGHRS, CDR2 YFSETQ, per germline. CDR3 protein: CASTLDYFTGELFF. CDR3 DNA sequence: TGCGCCAGCACCTTGGACTATTTCACCGGGGAGCTGTTTTTT.

The J gene is TRBJ1-4, the V gene TRBV18, with 8 bases fitting TRBD1. This CDR3 comprises 16 residues. V lost 4 bases, J lost 4 bases, and 8 bases stayed unmatched. Germline V gene data show CDR1 as KGHSH and CDR2 as LQKENI. The CDR3 region has the DNA TGTGCCAGCTCACACGGACAGGGCCTTTTTAATGAAAAACTGTTTTTT. It yields the protein CASSHGQGLFNEKLFF.

The chain employs TRBV5-5 and TRBJ1-3; D perhaps matches TRBD1 (6 bases). This CDR3 contains 15 residues. Trimming pared 4 bases from V and 4 bases from J, leaving 15 bases between. Germline V gene data show CDR1 as SGHKS and CDR2 as YYEKEE (reference sequence). The CDR3 DNA follows: TGTGCCAGCAGCCGGGGTGCAGGGGAAGGAAACACCATATATTTT. It is translated as CASSRGAGEGNTIYF.

The rearrangement joins TRBV5-1 to TRBJ1-5; D perhaps matches TRBD1 (5 bases). The germline gives CDR1 SGHRS, CDR2 YFSETQ. V lost 5 bases to trimming and J lost 3 bases, with 9 bases between them. The CDR3 length is 13 residues. The CDR3 sequence: CASRGDFNQPQHF. The CDR3, as DNA: TGCGCCAGCAGGGGGGACTTCAATCAGCCCCAGCATTTT. Full variable domain (remainder filled in from reference TRBV5-1 and TRBJ1-5): KAGVTQTPRYLIKTRGQQVTLSCSPISGHRSVSWYQQTPGQGLQFLFEYFSETQRNKGNFPGRFSGRQFSNSRSEMNVSTLELGDSALYLCASRGDFNQPQHFGDGTRLSIL.

This chain links TRBV18 with TRBJ2-5; 9 bases align to TRBD2. This CDR3 comprises 16 residues. Germline loops: CDR1 KGHSH, CDR2 LQKENI. V gave up 1 base and J gave up 2 bases; unmatched junction bases: 5. The CDR3 is CASSPQTTSGQETQYF. The DNA for the CDR3 is TGTGCCAGCTCACCACAGACGACTAGCGGACAAGAGACCCAGTACTTC. Full variable domain (remainder filled in from reference TRBV18 and TRBJ2-5): NAGVMQNPRHLVRRRGQEARLRCSPMKGHSHVYWYRQLPEEGLKFMVYLQKENIIDESGMPKERFSAEFPKEGPSILRIQQVVRGDSAAYFCASSPQTTSGQETQYFGPGTRLLVL.

The V call is TRBV5-6, the J call TRBJ2-5; no firm D call. Germline CDR1 is SGHDT and CDR2 is YYEEEE. This CDR3 comprises 14 residues. The V end lost 4 bases, the J end lost 0 bases, and 10 bases lay between the germline ends. The CDR3 region is CASSEYMYQETQYF. The CDR3 DNA sequence: TGTGCCAGCAGCGAATACATGTACCAAGAGACCCAGTACTTC.

V and J are TRBV5-1 and TRBJ1-1; a weak D match, TRBD1 (6 bases). Between the trimmed V and J ends, which lost 5 bases and 3 bases, there was a span of 14 bases. Per germline, CDR1 SGHRS and CDR2 YFSETQ. The CDR3 loop spans 14 amino acids. CDR3 region: CASRFRDTHTEAFF. DNA for the CDR3: TGCGCCAGCAGGTTCCGGGACACCCACACTGAAGCTTTCTTT.

V gene TRBV2 combines with J gene TRBJ1-2, with D possibly TRBD1 on 5 matching bases. V was pared by 7 bases and J by 8 bases, with 20 bases between. Germline V lookup: CDR1 SNHLY, CDR2 FYNNEI. The CDR3 has 14 amino acids. CDR3 loop: CASNIAGTGRGYTF. In nucleotides, the CDR3 is TGTGCCAGCAATATTGCTGGGACCGGGAGAGGCTACACCTTC.

The V gene is TRBV3-1 (or the pseudogene TRBV3-2), the J gene TRBJ2-5; D is perhaps TRBD2 (6 bases). This CDR3 is 15 amino acids long. Deletions cut 4 bases from V and 4 bases from J, with 16 bases between. CDR1 is LGHDT, CDR2 YNNKEL, per germline (reference sequence). The CDR3 DNA is TGTGCCAGCAGCCCGCGCGCGGGGAGCGTAGAGACCCAGTACTTC. Residues: CASSPRAGSVETQYF.

This chain joins TRBV27 and TRBJ2-1; possibly TRBD1 for D (6 bases). Trimming shortened V by 4 bases and J by 8 bases, and 21 bases separated the two germline ends. Per germline, CDR1 MNHEY and CDR2 SMNVEV (reference sequence). The CDR3 has 16 residues. CDR3 protein: CASSYSHRVTVDEQFF. The CDR3 DNA follows: TGTGCCAGCAGTTACTCCCACAGGGTGACCGTTGATGAGCAGTTCTTC.

V gene TRBV10-3 combines with J gene TRBJ1-5; D unclear. Germline CDR1 reads ENHRY; CDR2 reads SYGVKD. The length of the CDR3 is 13 residues. Trimming left V 3 bases short and J 6 bases short, with 9 bases between. CDR3 sequence reads: CAISDEEGQPQHF. CDR3 nucleotides: TGTGCCATCAGTGACGAGGAGGGTCAGCCCCAGCATTTT.